The rows below give T cell receptor beta chains drawn from one sample of a study of T cell responses to AZD1222 COVID-19 vaccine. Here immunoSEQ multiplex PCR was the method, and the copy in TCRdb shows in-frame clones only, minus some. Of 100,000 to 150,000 clones listed, around 89% are singletons. The sequencing used peripheral blood, collected on day 0 of MenACWY control vaccination. The receptors were sampled from an adult in good health. Both conserved end residues are part of each CDR3. A D gene is named only where the DNA matches it firmly.

NA TRBJ2-7 TRBV5-1 CASSPVDIYEQYF
NA TRBJ2-2 TRBV28 CASSLQGSGELFF
NA TRBJ1-1 TRBV6-2/TRBV6-3 CASSYTRVGPEAFF
TRBD1 TRBJ1-2 TRBV11-2 CASSRDRDYGYTF
NA TRBJ2-5 TRBV21-1 CASSKARDRDQETQYF
NA TRBJ1-5 TRBV27 CASSLYGGRLDQPQHF
NA TRBJ2-3 TRBV12-3/TRBV12-4 CASSIQGGDTQYF
TRBD1 TRBJ1-4 TRBV13 CASSLGGGTGDEKLFF
NA TRBJ2-7 TRBV24-1 CATSDPRRNSYEQYF
TRBD2 TRBJ2-3 TRBV10-3 CAINGLGTDTQYF
NA TRBJ1-1 TRBV29-1 CSAQPRLQPNTEAFF
TRBD1 TRBJ1-5 TRBV24-1 CATSDSTGAAQPQHF
TRBD1 TRBJ1-5 TRBV7-8 CASSADRDLHQPQHF
TRBD1 TRBJ1-1 TRBV30 CAWRKQGGTEAFF
NA TRBJ2-2 TRBV5-3 CARSLRQAENTGELFF
NA TRBJ1-1 TRBV7-8 CASSSALASSTEAFF
TRBD1 TRBJ2-1 TRBV5-1 CASSPGDRDGHEQFF
TRBD2 TRBJ2-1 TRBV18 CASSPNSGRVTDEQFF
TRBD2 TRBJ2-7 TRBV27 CASSSGLAGGRYEQYF
NA TRBJ2-7 TRBV3-1/TRBV3-2 CASRKKMGEAYEQYF
NA TRBJ2-7 TRBV12-3/TRBV12-4 CASSSSDTYEQYF
TRBD2 TRBJ2-1 TRBV13 CASSSHGRYYWTSGSDGADNEQFF
NA TRBJ2-3 TRBV7-6 CASSQTPNSRNTDTQYF
NA TRBJ1-1 TRBV5-5 CASSLTIMNTEAFF
NA TRBJ1-2 TRBV4-3 CASSQEQTVPTHGYTF
NA TRBJ1-1 TRBV6-2/TRBV6-3 CASSSEMNTEAFF
TRBD2 TRBJ2-3 TRBV10-3 CAIGSGTSGRADTQYF
TRBD1 TRBJ1-5 TRBV27 CASSLQGPPNQPQHF
NA TRBJ1-3 TRBV11-2 CASSPRTVSGNTIYF
NA TRBJ1-6 TRBV27 CASSWQPLSPLHF
TRBD1 TRBJ1-2 TRBV6-5 CASSYSNRGQGYGYTF
TRBD1 TRBJ1-1 TRBV4-1 CASSLGQGSGTEAFF
NA TRBJ2-7 TRBV4-1 CASSQGGSTYEQYF
NA TRBJ2-1 TRBV27 CASSPALGFKQFF
NA TRBJ1-5 TRBV7-9 CASSSGGRWDSNQPQHF
TRBD1 TRBJ2-7 TRBV5-1 CASQHSGTGGYEQYF
NA TRBJ2-7 TRBV4-3 CASSQVRDFYEQYF
NA TRBJ1-2 TRBV29-1 CSVWVNYGYTF
NA TRBJ1-3 TRBV10-3 CATSEGGSSGNTIYF
NA TRBJ1-1 TRBV20-1 CSAEMGTEAFF
TRBD1 TRBJ1-2 TRBV27 CASSLTGSYYGYTF
NA TRBJ2-1 TRBV5-1 CASSLFAGPGPNNEQFF
NA TRBJ1-6 TRBV11-2 CASSLDLPLHF
NA TRBJ1-1 TRBV6-5 CASYSVMNTEAFF
NA TRBJ2-1 TRBV25-1 CASSSNYNEQFF
TRBD2 TRBJ2-3 TRBV13 CASSLAGLAGGIDTQYF
TRBD1 TRBJ1-2 TRBV7-2 CASSWGQGHWGYTF
TRBD1 TRBJ1-5 TRBV7-2 CASSLTPGTGFGNQPQHF
NA TRBJ2-2 TRBV25-1 CASSVGGWTGELFF
NA TRBJ1-1 TRBV6-6 CASRDLNGAFF
NA TRBJ2-7 TRBV7-2 CASSLDQKREQYF
NA TRBJ2-3 TRBV9 CASSVVEGHTDTQYF
TRBD1 TRBJ1-5 TRBV30 CAWGQGNQPQHF